The T cell receptor beta chain under discussion was sequenced for a study of blood T cell repertoires in COVID-19. Study information: Nucleic acid was either cDNA or gDNA, and it came from T cells, B-cell-depleted T cells, or PBMCs.

V lost 5 bases, J lost 5 bases, and 18 bases lay in between. Germline lookup yields CDR1 SGHTA and CDR2 FQGNSA. This CDR3 region has 15 residues. Authors' data handling: How many nucleated cells were present was estimated from reference gene primer amplification. The protocol was immunoSEQ multiplex PCR, while the TCRdb copy is restricted to in-frame clones and leaves out a portion. V, J and clone size are those of that table, while D and trimming were read from the DNA. The table records 200,000 or so clones, about four fifths of them present only once. This sequence joins TRBV7-2 and TRBJ2-5; tentative D call: TRBD2 (6 bases). Source material: peripheral blood. This sequence originates from a woman in her seventies with active or convalescent COVID-19. CDR3 sequence (DNA): TGTGCCAGCAGCATGATAGCGGACATCTGGGAGACCCAGTACTTC. Translated, it gives CASSMIADIWETQYF.